This T cell receptor beta chain was sequenced for a study of blood T cell repertoires in COVID-19. Study-level information: In each case, the material was cDNA or gDNA derived from T cells, B-cell-depleted T cells, or PBMCs.

Original methodology: Estimated nucleated cell counts came from reference gene primer amplification. TCRdb keeps only in-frame clones here, not all; method: immunoSEQ multiplex PCR. V, J and clone size are those of that table, while D and trimming were read from the DNA. The sample shows roughly 360,000 clones, around 87% of them seen only once. Participants had their cohort set by participant-reported clinical history. From germline, CDR1 is SGDLS and CDR2 YYNGEE. This CDR3 region has 14 residues. V lost 3 bases to trimming and J lost 7 bases; unmatched junction nucleotides: 6. Material: PBMCs or T cells enriched from blood (not recorded which). The receptor was derived from a young woman with acute COVID-19. The chain combines TRBV9 with TRBJ1-5, with 8 positions matching TRBD1. The CDR3 DNA sequence: TGTGCCAGCAGCGCAGACAGGGGATCACAGCCCCAGCATTTT. It encodes CASSADRGSQPQHF.